This T cell receptor (beta chain) was sequenced in a study of blood T cell repertoires in COVID-19. Study-level information: There were acute and convalescent COVID-19 samples, and they came from the United States, Italy and Spain. T cells, B-cell-depleted T cells, or PBMCs provided the cDNA or gDNA that served as material.

Authors' analysis steps: Reference gene primer amplification gave nucleated cell count estimates. Clones were read by immunoSEQ multiplex PCR, and TCRdb kept only the in-frame ones, dropping some. V, J and clone size were drawn from that table, and D and trimming were deduced from the DNA. The repertoire includes around 26,000 clones, 75% to 90% of them detected once, and roughly 2.5% sits in the top ten. V gave up 3 bases and J gave up 3 bases; unmatched junction bases: 7. The CDR3 length is 15 residues. Germline-derived CDR1 and CDR2 are SGHRS and YFSETQ. The clonotype was recovered from a woman in her 70s with COVID-19, enrolled during active disease. Sequencing input: peripheral blood. The rearrangement uses TRBV5-1 and TRBJ1-2; TRBD1 aligns across 8 bases. The CDR3 loop is CASSSGQGSDYGYTF. CDR3 bases: TGCGCCAGCAGCTCTGGACAGGGATCGGACTATGGCTACACCTTC.